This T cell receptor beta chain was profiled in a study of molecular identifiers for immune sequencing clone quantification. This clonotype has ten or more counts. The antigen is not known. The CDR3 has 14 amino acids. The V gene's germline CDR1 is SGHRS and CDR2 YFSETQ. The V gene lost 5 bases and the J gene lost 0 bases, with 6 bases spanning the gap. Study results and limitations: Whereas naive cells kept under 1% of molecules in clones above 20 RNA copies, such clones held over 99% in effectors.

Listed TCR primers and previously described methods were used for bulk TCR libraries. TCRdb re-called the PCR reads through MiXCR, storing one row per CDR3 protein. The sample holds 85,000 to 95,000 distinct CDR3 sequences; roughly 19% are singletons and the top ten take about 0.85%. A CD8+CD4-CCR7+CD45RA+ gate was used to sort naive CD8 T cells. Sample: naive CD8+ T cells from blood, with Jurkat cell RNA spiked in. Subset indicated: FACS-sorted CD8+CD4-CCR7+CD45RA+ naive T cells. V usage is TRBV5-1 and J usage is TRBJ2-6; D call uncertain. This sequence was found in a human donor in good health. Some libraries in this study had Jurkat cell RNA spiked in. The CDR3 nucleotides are TGCGCCAGCAGTCCTGTCTCTGGGGCCAACGTCCTGACTTTC. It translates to CASSPVSGANVLTF.